The TCR beta chain described here comes from a study of beta chain features in type 1 diabetes. Notes on the study in general: VDJ junctions sequenced from type 1 diabetes patients showed fewer insertions and more deletions. When cDNA is sequenced, cells with high TCR expression could be over-represented.

The CDR3 is 15 residues long. V lost 0 bases and J 0 bases, leaving 6 bases between the germline ends. CDR1 and CDR2 (germline): SGHTA, FQGNSA. Isolated RNA was reverse transcribed in full, so expressed TCRB transcripts were sequenced. Measured with immunoSEQ multiplex PCR; TCRdb has only the in-frame clones, and not every one. Here the sample spans about 360,000 clones, around 13% being singletons. On this clone itself: Antigen specificity is unknown.

Source material: naive CD4+ T cells from blood. The rearrangement joins TRBV7-2 to TRBJ2-1; a weak D match, TRBD2 (5 bases). The receptor was derived from a man aged 18 to 35 in good health. As DNA, the CDR3 is TGTGCCAGCAGCTTAGCGAGGGACTCCTACAATGAGCAGTTCTTC. Translated: CASSLARDSYNEQFF.